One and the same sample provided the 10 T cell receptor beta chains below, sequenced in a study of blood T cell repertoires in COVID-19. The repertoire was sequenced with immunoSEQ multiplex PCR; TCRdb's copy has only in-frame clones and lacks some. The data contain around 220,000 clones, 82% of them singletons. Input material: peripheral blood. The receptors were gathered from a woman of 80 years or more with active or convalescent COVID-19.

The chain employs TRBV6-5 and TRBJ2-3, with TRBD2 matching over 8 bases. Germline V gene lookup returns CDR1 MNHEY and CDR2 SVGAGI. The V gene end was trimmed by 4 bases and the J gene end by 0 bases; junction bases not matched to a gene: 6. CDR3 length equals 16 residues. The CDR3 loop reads CASSSRLASSTDTQYF. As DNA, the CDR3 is TGTGCCAGCAGTTCAAGACTAGCGTCAAGCACAGATACGCAGTATTTT.

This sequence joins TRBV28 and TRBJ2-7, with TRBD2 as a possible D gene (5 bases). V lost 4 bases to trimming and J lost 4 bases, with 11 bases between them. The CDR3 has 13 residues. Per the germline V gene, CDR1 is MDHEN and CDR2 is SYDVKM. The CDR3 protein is CASSYTRGYEQYF. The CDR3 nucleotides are TGTGCCAGCAGTTACACCCGGGGATACGAGCAGTACTTC.

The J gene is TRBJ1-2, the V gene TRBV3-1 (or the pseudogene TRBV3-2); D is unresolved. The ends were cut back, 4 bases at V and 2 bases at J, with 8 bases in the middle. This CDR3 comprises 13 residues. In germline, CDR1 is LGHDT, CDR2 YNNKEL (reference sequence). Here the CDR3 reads CASSPPANYGYTF. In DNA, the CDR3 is TGTGCCAGCAGCCCACCCGCGAACTATGGCTACACCTTC.

CDR3 sequence (DNA): TGCGCCAGCAGCTTGGTTAGCGGGGGGGCTAGCACAGATACGCAGTATTTT. Protein sequence: CASSLVSGGASTDTQYF. This chain uses TRBV5-1 with TRBJ2-3, with 11 nucleotides matching TRBD2. Trimming cost V 0 bases and J 0 bases; bases outside gene matches: 3. This CDR3 region has 17 residues. Germline assignment: CDR1 SGHRS and CDR2 YFSETQ.

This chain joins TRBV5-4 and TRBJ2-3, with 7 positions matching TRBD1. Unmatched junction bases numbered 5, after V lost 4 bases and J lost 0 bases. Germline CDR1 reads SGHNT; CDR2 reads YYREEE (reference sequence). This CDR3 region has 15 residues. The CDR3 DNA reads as TGTGCCAGCAGCAATCCGGGACAGAGCACAGATACGCAGTATTTT. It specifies CASSNPGQSTDTQYF.

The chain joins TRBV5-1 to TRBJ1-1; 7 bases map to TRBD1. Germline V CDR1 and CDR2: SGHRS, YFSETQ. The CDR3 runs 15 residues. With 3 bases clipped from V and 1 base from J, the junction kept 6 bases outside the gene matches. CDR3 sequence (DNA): TGCGCCAGCAGCTCTCGGGACAGCAAGAACACTGAAGCTTTCTTT. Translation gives CASSSRDSKNTEAFF.

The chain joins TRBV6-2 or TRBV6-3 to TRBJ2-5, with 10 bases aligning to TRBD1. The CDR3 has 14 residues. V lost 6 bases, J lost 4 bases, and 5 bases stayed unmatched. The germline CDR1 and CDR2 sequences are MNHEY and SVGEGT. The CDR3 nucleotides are TGTGCCAGCAGCCGCCGGACAGGGGGAGAGACCCAGTACTTC. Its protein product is CASSRRTGGETQYF.

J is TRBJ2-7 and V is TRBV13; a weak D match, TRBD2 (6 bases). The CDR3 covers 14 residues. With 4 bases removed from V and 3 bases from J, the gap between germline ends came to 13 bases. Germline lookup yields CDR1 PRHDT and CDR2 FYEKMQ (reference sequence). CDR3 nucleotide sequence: TGTGCCAGCAGCTACGCGGGACGGCACTACGAGCAGTACTTC. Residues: CASSYAGRHYEQYF.

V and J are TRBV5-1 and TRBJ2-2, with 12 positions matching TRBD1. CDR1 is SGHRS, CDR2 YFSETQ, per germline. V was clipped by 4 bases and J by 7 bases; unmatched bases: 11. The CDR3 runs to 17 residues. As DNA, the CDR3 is TGCGCCAGCAGCCCCGACCCGGGACAGGGGGCCGGCGGGGAGCTGTTTTTT. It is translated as CASSPDPGQGAGGELFF.

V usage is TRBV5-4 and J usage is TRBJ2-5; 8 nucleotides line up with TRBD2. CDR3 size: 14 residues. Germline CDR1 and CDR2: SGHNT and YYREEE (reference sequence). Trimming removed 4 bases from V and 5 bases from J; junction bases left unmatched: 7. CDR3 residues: CASSRGGSGETQYF. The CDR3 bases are TGTGCCAGCAGCCGGGGGGGCTCAGGGGAGACCCAGTACTTC.